A single sample is the source of the 14 T cell receptor beta chains below, sequenced in a study of blood T cell repertoires in COVID-19. Produced via immunoSEQ multiplex PCR; TCRdb's table is partial and in-frame only. Among about 160,000 clones listed, more than 75% were seen once. What was sequenced was PBMCs or T cells enriched from blood (not recorded which). The receptors here all came from a woman aged 50 to 60 who had recovered from COVID-19.

The chain has TRBV12-3 or TRBV12-4 and TRBJ1-1; D remains unclear. The V end lost 6 bases, the J end lost 0 bases, and 8 bases lay between the germline ends. CDR3 length: 13 residues. CDR3 DNA sequence: TGTGCCAGCAGCCTTAGAATGAACACTGAAGCTTTCTTT. This translates into CASSLRMNTEAFF.

This clone was observed once. The gene calls are TRBV6-5 and TRBJ1-1; tentative D call: TRBD1 (5 bases). The germline gives CDR1 MNHEY, CDR2 SVGAGI. V was cut by 6 bases and J by 4 bases, with 12 bases left in between. The CDR3 is 13 residues long. CDR3 DNA: TGTGCCAGCAGCTACACCGGGGGCACTGAAGCTTTCTTT. It specifies CASSYTGGTEAFF.

J is TRBJ2-7 and V is TRBV9; D is perhaps TRBD2 (5 bases). Trimming left V 0 bases short and J 3 bases short, with 16 bases between. The CDR3 consists of 16 residues. The germline CDR1 and CDR2 sequences are SGDLS and YYNGEE. The DNA for the CDR3 is TGTGCCAGCAGCGTAGTCCTCCCCCGGGGTTTCTACGAGCAGTACTTC. Translating it yields CASSVVLPRGFYEQYF.

The J gene is TRBJ2-2, the V gene TRBV7-2; TRBD2 agrees at 8 bases. The CDR3 is 15 residues long. V lost 7 bases, J lost 1 base, and 5 bases stayed unmatched. CDR1 and CDR2 from the germline V gene are SGHTA and FQGNSA. CDR3 sequence reads: CASTPGLGNTGELFF. In DNA, the CDR3 is TGTGCCAGCACCCCGGGACTAGGGAACACCGGGGAGCTGTTTTTT.

This sequence joins TRBV30 and TRBJ1-1; the D gene is possibly TRBD1 (5 bases). CDR3 length: 13 residues. Trimming left V 1 base short and J 3 bases short, with 9 bases between. Looked up from germline, CDR1 is GTSNPN and CDR2 is SVGIG (reference sequence). DNA for the CDR3: TGTGCCTGGAGTGGCCCGGGGGACACTGAAGCTTTCTTT. Translating gives CAWSGPGDTEAFF.

The rearrangement joins TRBV9 to TRBJ2-7, with D perhaps TRBD2 (5 bases). Per germline, CDR1 SGDLS and CDR2 YYNGEE. The CDR3 sequence is 14 residues long. The germline V and J ends were trimmed by 3 bases and 3 bases, with 13 bases remaining between them. In nucleotides, the CDR3 is TGTGCCAGCAGCGACAGTGTAGGAGGCTACGAGCAGTACTTC. It yields the protein CASSDSVGGYEQYF.

The sample holds one count of this clone. V is TRBV7-2 and J is TRBJ2-5, with 7 bases lining up with TRBD1. The J segment lost 3 bases and the V segment lost 3 bases, leaving 4 bases of the junction unmatched. CDR3 length: 14 amino acids. CDR1 and CDR2 (germline): SGHTA, FQGNSA. CDR3 sequence reads: CASSFWGQKETQYF. The CDR3 region has the DNA TGTGCCAGCAGCTTCTGGGGACAGAAAGAGACCCAGTACTTC.

The chain is built from TRBV5-3 and TRBJ2-6; D possibly corresponds to TRBD1 (5 bases). TRBV5-3 is designated an ORF whose function remains uncertain. CDR3 length: 17 amino acids. V dropped 2 bases and J dropped 0 bases, with 12 bases sitting between them. DNA of the CDR3: TGTGCCAGAAGCTTATACAGGATGTTCTCTGGGGCCAACGTCCTGACTTTC. This codes for CARSLYRMFSGANVLTF.

The gene calls are TRBV3-1 (or the pseudogene TRBV3-2) and TRBJ1-1; no clear D gene. The CDR3 sequence is 14 residues long. Germline CDR1 is LGHDT and CDR2 is YNNKEL (reference sequence). Trimming pared 0 bases from V and 4 bases from J, leaving 9 bases between. Here the CDR3 DNA reads TGTGCCAGCAGCCAAGATTTTACCGGCACTGAAGCTTTCTTT. It codes for CASSQDFTGTEAFF.

The genes are TRBV7-3 and TRBJ2-1; 10 bases map to TRBD2. CDR1 is SGHTA, CDR2 FQGTGA, per germline. The CDR3 consists of 15 residues. The V segment lost 0 bases and the J segment 8 bases; nucleotides outside the gene matches: 4. CDR3 region: CASSLTAGGSDEQFF. The DNA of the CDR3 is TGTGCCAGCAGCTTAACAGCGGGGGGGTCCGATGAGCAGTTCTTC.

V is TRBV6-5 and J is TRBJ1-1; no firm D call. The CDR3 is made up of 13 amino acids. Trimming stripped 6 bases from V and 2 bases from J, with 10 bases between. The germline V gene encodes CDR1 MNHEY and CDR2 SVGAGI. CDR3 residues: CASRTDKNTEAFF. The DNA for the CDR3 is TGTGCCAGCAGGACCGACAAAAACACTGAAGCTTTCTTT.

In nucleotides, the CDR3 is TGTGCCAGCAGCTCAGGACAGGGGACCTTCAATGAGCAGTTCTTC. This codes for CASSSGQGTFNEQFF. V is TRBV5-4 and J is TRBJ2-1, with 9 bases matching TRBD1. The CDR3 sequence is 15 residues long. The ends lost 3 bases at V and 6 bases at J; junction bases unmatched: 7. Germline values: CDR1 SGHNT, CDR2 YYREEE (reference sequence).

The V call is TRBV6-1, the J call TRBJ2-1; weak D call: TRBD1 (6 bases). Germline V gives CDR1 MNHNS, CDR2 SASEGT. V was shortened by 4 bases and J by 0 bases, with 13 bases between the two germline ends. The CDR3 contains 16 residues. CDR3 sequence reads: CASSALQGVSYNEQFF. The CDR3 DNA follows: TGTGCCAGCAGTGCCCTACAGGGAGTCTCCTACAATGAGCAGTTCTTC.

V is TRBV27 and J is TRBJ2-3, with 8 nucleotides matching TRBD1. Germline lookup yields CDR1 MNHEY and CDR2 SMNVEV (reference sequence). CDR3 length equals 14 residues. The junction had 11 bases not matched to a gene; V was cut back by 5 bases and J by 10 bases. The CDR3 bases are TGTGCCAGCAGTCCCCCTCTGACAGGGGAGGCGCAGTATTTT. Protein: CASSPPLTGEAQYF.